A single T cell receptor beta chain is shown here with its context. Its antigen is undetermined. Here immunoSEQ multiplex PCR was the method, and the copy in TCRdb shows in-frame clones only, minus some. The sample records about 270,000 clones, around 85% being singletons. This record comes from a study of cytomegalovirus exposure and HLA in healthy donors. General study results and limits: Investigators reported 164 TCR beta chains as tied to cytomegalovirus.

The sequence was collected from a woman aged 18 to 35 in good health and CMV-seronegative. Material: PBMCs.

As DNA, the CDR3 is TGTGCCAGCAGTTACTCCGGACAGGGTCTTTGGCAGTACTTC. This codes for CASSYSGQGLWQYF. The rearrangement joins TRBV6-5 to TRBJ2-7, with 8 bases matching TRBD1. This CDR3 comprises 14 residues. The ends lost 0 bases at V and 9 bases at J; junction bases unmatched: 7. Germline-derived CDR1 and CDR2 are MNHEY and SVGAGI.